Listed below are T cell receptor beta chains from one sample, sequenced in a study of identical twins. TCRdb processed the 5' RACE reads anew with MiXCR; each CDR3 protein has one entry. This sample yields under 300,000 distinct CDR3 sequences, of which around 6.5% are seen a single time; 13% to 15% belongs to the top ten. These data were likewise used in another study, on T cells expressing NK-cell markers.

The sequenced sample was CD8+ T cells sorted from blood. The receptors originated from a woman between 18 and 29 years old in good health. The CDR3 runs from the conserved cysteine through the conserved F or W. Each record gives: J gene, D gene, V gene, clone size, CDR3 DNA, CDR3 protein. The D gene is left open where the match is weak. Not all rows give a size; the values are once, few, many and, for expanded clones, a class.

>TRBJ2-7|TRBD2|TRBV12-3/TRBV12-4|many
TGTGCCAGCAGTCCCGGGACTAGCACGACGGAGCAGTACTTC
CASSPGTSTTEQYF
>TRBJ2-2|NA|TRBV9|NA
TGTGCCAGCAGCTTGGGACCGATGGGGTCCGGGGAGCTGTTTTTT
CASSLGPMGSGELFF
>TRBJ1-1|TRBD1|TRBV27|few
TGTGCCAGCAGTTTACCGGGACAGTACACTGAAGCTTTCTTT
CASSLPGQYTEAFF
>TRBJ2-2|TRBD2|TRBV5-1|few
TGCGCCAGCAGCTTGACTAGCGGGAGGACGAACACCGGGGAGCTGTTTTTT
CASSLTSGRTNTGELFF
>TRBJ2-1|NA|TRBV12-3/TRBV12-4|many
TGTGCCAGCAGCGACGGGGGCAGCGGGGCCCATGGTAACAATGAGCAGTTCTTC
CASSDGGSGAHGNNEQFF
>TRBJ2-1|TRBD2|TRBV5-1|few
TGCGCCAGCAGCTTGGCCGCTAGCGGGGGATGGAATGAGCAGTTCTTC
CASSLAASGGWNEQFF
>TRBJ2-3|NA|TRBV6-2/TRBV6-3|few
TGTGCCAGCAGTTACTCGAGGGAAGATGGCTCTAGAGGCGATACGCAGTATTTT
CASSYSREDGSRGDTQYF
>TRBJ2-5|NA|TRBV29-1|NA
TGCAGCGTTGAGGGACAACTAACTGGGGAGACCCAGTACTTC
CSVEGQLTGETQYF
>TRBJ2-5|TRBD2|TRBV7-6|NA
TGTGCCAGCACCCACCCCAAGACTAGCGGGGAAGAGACCCAGTACTTC
CASTHPKTSGEETQYF
>TRBJ2-5|NA|TRBV9|many
TGTGCCAGCAGCGTAGACGGGGGCAAAGAGACCCAGTACTTC
CASSVDGGKETQYF
>TRBJ1-3|NA|TRBV6-5|few
TGTGCCACCGAAGTCAGGGGCACCATATATTTT
CATEVRGTIYF
>TRBJ2-7|NA|TRBV14|few
TGTGCCAGCAGCCAAGCTCTCCGTTACGAGCAGTACTTC
CASSQALRYEQYF
>TRBJ2-1|NA|TRBV20-1|many
TGCAGTGCTCCCGGCTGGGGAAATGAGCAGTTCTTC
CSAPGWGNEQFF
>TRBJ2-1|TRBD2|TRBV7-9|few
TGTGCCAGCAGCTCAGGACTAGCGGGATCCTTAGTTAATGAGCAGTTCTTC
CASSSGLAGSLVNEQFF
>TRBJ2-3|NA|TRBV9|many
TGTGCCAGCAGCCTAATAGGGTTAGGAGGAGATACGCAGTATTTT
CASSLIGLGGDTQYF
>TRBJ2-2|NA|TRBV12-3/TRBV12-4|NA
TGTGCCAGCAGGGGGGACACCCCTAGCGGTTATCGAACCGGGGAGCTGTTTTTT
CASRGDTPSGYRTGELFF
>TRBJ2-7|NA|TRBV29-1|NA
TGCAGCGTTCTCAATTCAGCTCGCGAGCAGTACTTC
CSVLNSAREQYF
>TRBJ2-3|TRBD2|TRBV20-1|many
TGCAGTGCTAGCCCACTAGCGGGAGGGCCTACCGATACGCAGTATTTT
CSASPLAGGPTDTQYF
>TRBJ2-1|NA|TRBV7-6|NA
TGTGCCAGCAGCCCTCCCAACAATGAGCAGTTCTTC
CASSPPNNEQFF
>TRBJ2-1|NA|TRBV19|many
TGTGCCAGTAGTATGGCGAATGAGCAGTTCTTC
CASSMANEQFF
>TRBJ2-2|TRBD1|TRBV12-3/TRBV12-4|NA
TGTGCCAGCAGACCGGAGAGGACAGGGGTTAGTGGGGAGCTGTTTTTT
CASRPERTGVSGELFF
>TRBJ2-1|TRBD2|TRBV10-1|NA
TGCGCCAGCAGTGAGTCTTTGGAGACTAGCGGTTCCAATGAGCAGTTCTTC
CASSESLETSGSNEQFF
>TRBJ2-1|TRBD2|TRBV7-9|few
TGTGCCAGCAGCCTTCCGACTAGCGGGGTGAGGAGGAATGAGCAGTTCTTC
CASSLPTSGVRRNEQFF
>TRBJ2-3|NA|TRBV7-3|NA
TGTGCCAGCACGTCCGGGGGGCTGACAGATACGCAGTATTTT
CASTSGGLTDTQYF
>TRBJ1-1|NA|TRBV5-1|NA
TGCGCCAGCAAACAGGGGAACACTGAAGCTTTCTTT
CASKQGNTEAFF
>TRBJ1-1|NA|TRBV19|few
TGTGCCAGTAGTAGGCCGGAGGGACGGAACACTGAAGCTTTCTTT
CASSRPEGRNTEAFF
>TRBJ2-7|NA|TRBV13|many
TGTGCCAGCAGCTTCGGCGGCGACGAGCAGTACTTC
CASSFGGDEQYF
>TRBJ1-6|NA|TRBV6-5|NA
TGTGCCAGCAGTTACGACGGGAGCTCCTATAATTCACCCCTCCACTTT
CASSYDGSSYNSPLHF
>TRBJ2-7|TRBD1|TRBV20-1|NA
TGCAGTGCTAGGATGGGACAGGGTCTCTTCTCCTACGAGCAGTACTTC
CSARMGQGLFSYEQYF
>TRBJ2-1|TRBD2|TRBV20-1|few
TGCAGTGCTACACCCGGACTAGAACCCTACAATGAGCAGTTCTTC
CSATPGLEPYNEQFF
>TRBJ2-1|NA|TRBV4-3|few
TGCGCCAGCAGCCAAGATCGAGGGGAGCAGTTCTTC
CASSQDRGEQFF
>TRBJ2-3|NA|TRBV7-6|NA
TGTGCCAGCAGCACCGGGACTGTTCGAGATACGCAGTATTTT
CASSTGTVRDTQYF
>TRBJ2-5|NA|TRBV13|few
TGTGCCAGCAGCTTAGGAGGGGGGCTTGAGACCCAGTACTTC
CASSLGGGLETQYF
>TRBJ1-2|NA|TRBV5-6|many
TGTGCCAGCAGCTTGGTGAGGGAAGCGGGCGGCTACACCTTC
CASSLVREAGGYTF
>TRBJ2-7|NA|TRBV7-6|few
TGTGCCAGCAGCTTCAATGACTTTTCCTACGAGCAGTACTTC
CASSFNDFSYEQYF
>TRBJ1-6|TRBD1|TRBV4-2|NA
TGTGCCAGCAGCCAAGATGTGGGGACAGCTAATTCACCCCTCCACTTT
CASSQDVGTANSPLHF